Listed below are T cell receptor beta chains from one sample, sequenced in a study of cytomegalovirus exposure and HLA in healthy donors. Using immunoSEQ multiplex PCR, the repertoire was profiled, and TCRdb retains in-frame clones only, with some absent. Among about 120,000 clones listed, roughly three fifths were seen once. The source material was PBMCs. These receptors were taken from a man in his forties or fifties in good health and CMV-seropositive. The CDR3 runs from the conserved cysteine through the conserved F or W. A D gene is named only where the DNA matches it firmly. Clone size is stated in some rows and not others, as once, few, many or a class when expanded.

CDR3 length: 13
J gene: TRBJ2-5
clone size: NA
V gene: TRBV7-3
D gene: TRBD1
CDR3 protein: CASSSTGLETQYF
CDR3 DNA: TGTGCCAGCAGCTCGACAGGGCTGGAGACCCAGTACTTC

CDR3 length: 18
J gene: TRBJ2-2
clone size: NA
V gene: TRBV5-8
D gene: TRBD2
CDR3 protein: CASSLPRTSGGNTGELFF
CDR3 DNA: TGTGCCAGCAGCCTTCCCAGGACTAGCGGGGGAAACACCGGGGAGCTGTTTTTT

CDR3 length: 16
J gene: TRBJ1-5
clone size: few
V gene: TRBV7-9
D gene: TRBD1
CDR3 protein: CASSHNRGHSNQPQHF
CDR3 DNA: TGTGCCAGCAGCCACAACAGGGGCCATAGCAATCAGCCCCAGCATTTT

CDR3 length: 15
J gene: TRBJ1-1
clone size: NA
V gene: TRBV7-9
D gene: TRBD1
CDR3 protein: CASSLGTGINTEAFF
CDR3 DNA: TGTGCCAGCAGCTTAGGGACAGGGATAAACACTGAAGCTTTCTTT

CDR3 length: 12
J gene: TRBJ2-1
clone size: NA
V gene: TRBV7-2
D gene: NA
CDR3 protein: CASSPFLELQFF
CDR3 DNA: TGTGCCAGCAGCCCCTTTCTAGAGCTCCAGTTCTTC

CDR3 length: 15
J gene: TRBJ2-3
clone size: NA
V gene: TRBV2
D gene: TRBD1
CDR3 protein: CASSEEGAVSAAQYF
CDR3 DNA: TGTGCCAGCAGTGAAGAGGGGGCAGTGAGCGCGGCGCAGTATTTT

CDR3 length: 15
J gene: TRBJ1-1
clone size: NA
V gene: TRBV7-2
D gene: NA
CDR3 protein: CASSRDSGPGTEAFF
CDR3 DNA: TGTGCCAGCAGCCGTGACTCAGGGCCAGGCACTGAAGCTTTCTTT

CDR3 length: 19
J gene: TRBJ2-7
clone size: NA
V gene: TRBV7-9
D gene: NA
CDR3 protein: CASSFTGVVRRGSSYEQYF
CDR3 DNA: TGTGCCAGCAGCTTCACAGGGGTGGTACGGAGGGGGTCCTCCTACGAGCAGTACTTC

CDR3 length: 14
J gene: TRBJ1-2
clone size: once
V gene: TRBV6-5
D gene: TRBD1
CDR3 protein: CASSSIRGRGGYTF
CDR3 DNA: TGTGCCAGCAGTAGTATAAGGGGGCGAGGTGGCTACACCTTC

CDR3 length: 14
J gene: TRBJ1-1
clone size: once
V gene: TRBV7-9
D gene: NA
CDR3 protein: CASSLAVGSTEAFF
CDR3 DNA: TGTGCCAGCAGCTTAGCCGTTGGCAGCACTGAAGCTTTCTTT

CDR3 length: 13
J gene: TRBJ2-5
clone size: few
V gene: TRBV2
D gene: NA
CDR3 protein: CASSVGVQETQYF
CDR3 DNA: TGTGCCAGCAGTGTAGGAGTACAAGAGACCCAGTACTTC

CDR3 length: 15
J gene: TRBJ1-2
clone size: NA
V gene: TRBV6-5
D gene: TRBD1
CDR3 protein: CASTYSPTGYEGYTF
CDR3 DNA: TGTGCCAGCACCTACAGCCCGACAGGGTATGAAGGCTACACCTTC

CDR3 length: 14
J gene: TRBJ2-7
clone size: few
V gene: TRBV2
D gene: NA
CDR3 protein: CASSTGTLSYEQYF
CDR3 DNA: TGTGCCAGCAGTACCGGGACTCTCTCCTACGAGCAGTACTTC

CDR3 length: 15
J gene: TRBJ2-7
clone size: NA
V gene: TRBV7-9
D gene: TRBD1
CDR3 protein: CASTPGQGGTYEQYF
CDR3 DNA: TGTGCCAGCACCCCGGGACAGGGCGGCACCTACGAGCAGTACTTC

CDR3 length: 12
J gene: TRBJ1-5
clone size: few
V gene: TRBV7-9
D gene: NA
CDR3 protein: CASSSGDRPQHF
CDR3 DNA: TGTGCCAGCAGCTCCGGGGATAGGCCCCAGCATTTT

CDR3 length: 14
J gene: TRBJ2-5
clone size: few
V gene: TRBV2
D gene: TRBD2
CDR3 protein: CASKLAGAQETQYF
CDR3 DNA: TGTGCCAGCAAGCTAGCGGGGGCGCAAGAGACCCAGTACTTC

CDR3 length: 17
J gene: TRBJ2-6
clone size: NA
V gene: TRBV7-9
D gene: NA
CDR3 protein: CASSPLSVVSGANVLTF
CDR3 DNA: TGTGCCAGCAGCCCCCTCTCAGTGGTCTCTGGGGCCAACGTCCTGACTTTC

CDR3 length: 16
J gene: TRBJ2-5
clone size: few
V gene: TRBV4-3
D gene: TRBD2
CDR3 protein: CASSLSRLAGEETQYF
CDR3 DNA: TGCGCCAGCAGCCTATCGAGGCTAGCGGGAGAAGAGACCCAGTACTTC

CDR3 length: 14
J gene: TRBJ2-7
clone size: NA
V gene: TRBV27
D gene: TRBD2
CDR3 protein: CASSYTSGAYEQYF
CDR3 DNA: TGTGCCAGCAGTTATACTAGCGGAGCCTACGAGCAGTACTTC

CDR3 length: 15
J gene: TRBJ2-1
clone size: NA
V gene: TRBV13
D gene: TRBD2
CDR3 protein: CASSLAGTILNEQFF
CDR3 DNA: TGTGCCAGCAGCCTGGCCGGGACTATCTTAAATGAGCAGTTCTTC

CDR3 length: 14
J gene: TRBJ1-4
clone size: NA
V gene: TRBV6-5
D gene: NA
CDR3 protein: CASSYGQGSEKLFF
CDR3 DNA: TGTGCCAGCAGTTACGGCCAGGGAAGCGAAAAACTGTTTTTT

CDR3 length: 16
J gene: TRBJ2-7
clone size: NA
V gene: TRBV6-5
D gene: NA
CDR3 protein: CASSSHGRGTPYEQYF
CDR3 DNA: TGTGCCAGCAGTTCCCACGGGCGGGGCACCCCCTACGAGCAGTACTTC

CDR3 length: 16
J gene: TRBJ2-2
clone size: NA
V gene: TRBV7-3
D gene: TRBD1
CDR3 protein: CASSPQGDSNTGELFF
CDR3 DNA: TGTGCCAGCAGCCCCCAGGGGGATTCGAACACCGGGGAGCTGTTTTTT

CDR3 length: 16
J gene: TRBJ2-7
clone size: few
V gene: TRBV7-9
D gene: NA
CDR3 protein: CASSAMAGEQIWEQYF
CDR3 DNA: TGTGCCAGCAGCGCCATGGCCGGAGAGCAGATCTGGGAGCAGTACTTC

CDR3 length: 15
J gene: TRBJ1-2
clone size: NA
V gene: TRBV11-2
D gene: NA
CDR3 protein: CASSLVQGRGYGYTF
CDR3 DNA: TGTGCCAGCAGCTTAGTCCAGGGGCGCGGGTATGGCTACACCTTC

CDR3 length: 14
J gene: TRBJ2-7
clone size: NA
V gene: TRBV7-8
D gene: TRBD1
CDR3 protein: CASSDRDRSYEQYF
CDR3 DNA: TGTGCCAGCAGCGACCGGGACAGGAGCTACGAGCAGTACTTC

CDR3 length: 16
J gene: TRBJ2-1
clone size: NA
V gene: TRBV5-6
D gene: TRBD2
CDR3 protein: CASSPGLAGGPNEQFF
CDR3 DNA: TGTGCCAGCAGCCCGGGCCTAGCGGGAGGGCCCAATGAGCAGTTCTTC

CDR3 length: 15
J gene: TRBJ2-7
clone size: NA
V gene: TRBV4-1
D gene: TRBD1
CDR3 protein: CASSQWEGGSNEQYF
CDR3 DNA: TGCGCCAGCAGCCAGTGGGAAGGGGGCAGTAACGAGCAGTACTTC

CDR3 length: 14
J gene: TRBJ1-1
clone size: few
V gene: TRBV18
D gene: TRBD1
CDR3 protein: CASSPVPGQGPAFF
CDR3 DNA: TGTGCCAGCTCACCAGTCCCGGGACAGGGGCCTGCTTTCTTT

CDR3 length: 15
J gene: TRBJ1-4
clone size: NA
V gene: TRBV7-8
D gene: NA
CDR3 protein: CASSAYRQTNEKLFF
CDR3 DNA: TGTGCCAGCAGCGCCTACAGGCAGACTAATGAAAAACTGTTTTTT

CDR3 length: 14
J gene: TRBJ2-7
clone size: NA
V gene: TRBV7-8
D gene: TRBD2
CDR3 protein: CASSFTSGGYEQYF
CDR3 DNA: TGTGCCAGCAGCTTCACTAGCGGGGGCTACGAGCAGTACTTC

CDR3 length: 14
J gene: TRBJ2-1
clone size: few
V gene: TRBV7-9
D gene: TRBD1
CDR3 protein: CASVPGQGNNEQFF
CDR3 DNA: TGTGCCAGTGTACCGGGACAGGGCAACAATGAGCAGTTCTTC

CDR3 length: 17
J gene: TRBJ1-3
clone size: NA
V gene: TRBV28
D gene: TRBD1
CDR3 protein: CASSFPALGQGGNTIYF
CDR3 DNA: TGTGCCAGCAGTTTTCCTGCCTTGGGACAGGGTGGAAACACCATATATTTT

CDR3 length: 10
J gene: TRBJ2-1
clone size: NA
V gene: TRBV9
D gene: NA
CDR3 protein: CASGAASKFF
CDR3 DNA: TGTGCCAGCGGGGCGGCGTCTAAGTTCTTC

CDR3 length: 14
J gene: TRBJ2-7
clone size: NA
V gene: TRBV29-1
D gene: NA
CDR3 protein: CSVLNWRGTYEQYF
CDR3 DNA: TGCAGCGTTCTGAATTGGCGGGGAACCTACGAGCAGTACTTC

CDR3 length: 12
J gene: TRBJ2-7
clone size: few
V gene: TRBV27
D gene: NA
CDR3 protein: CASKRAPYEQYF
CDR3 DNA: TGTGCCAGCAAGCGGGCGCCCTACGAGCAGTACTTC